This T cell receptor beta chain was captured in a study of T cell clonality in common variable immunodeficiency. Whole-study results and caveats: Common variable immunodeficiency TCR beta sequences reportedly had fewer deletions and N-nucleotide insertions.

This clone was detected a few times. Antigen unknown. The CDR3 end falls 3 residues outside the read, so it is completed with the germline J gene. Trimming shortened V by 2 bases and J by 6 bases, and 21 bases separated the two germline ends. This CDR3 comprises 16 residues. CDR1 is SGHRS and CDR2 is YFSETQ in the germline V gene. Assay used: immunoSEQ multiplex PCR; TCRdb lists only in-frame clones, some missing. Observed in the sample are about 30,000 clones, none of them singletons. Donors gave roughly 5 to 8.5 ml heparinized peripheral whole blood. This chain connects TRBV5-1 to TRBJ2-7; tentative D call: TRBD1 (6 bases). The sequenced material came from peripheral blood mononuclear cells. This receptor was obtained from a human donor with common variable immunodeficiency. The covered CDR3 bases are TGCGCCAGCAGCTTTTTAGTCGGACAGAGGGCCCGCGAG. This codes for CASSFLVGQRARE. Given in full, the CDR3 is CASSFLVGQRAREQYF.